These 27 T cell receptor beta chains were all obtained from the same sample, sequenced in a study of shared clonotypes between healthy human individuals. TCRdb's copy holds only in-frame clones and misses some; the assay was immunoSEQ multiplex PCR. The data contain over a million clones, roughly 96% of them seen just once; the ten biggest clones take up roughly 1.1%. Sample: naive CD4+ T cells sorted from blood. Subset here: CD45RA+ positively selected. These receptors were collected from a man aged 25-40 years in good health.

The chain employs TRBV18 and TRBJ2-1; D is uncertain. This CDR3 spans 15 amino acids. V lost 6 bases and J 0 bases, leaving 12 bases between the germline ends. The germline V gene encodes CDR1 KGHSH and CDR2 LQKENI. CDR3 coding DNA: TGTGCCAGCTCTGGCGGACCGAGCTCCTACAATGAGCAGTTCTTC. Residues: CASSGGPSSYNEQFF.

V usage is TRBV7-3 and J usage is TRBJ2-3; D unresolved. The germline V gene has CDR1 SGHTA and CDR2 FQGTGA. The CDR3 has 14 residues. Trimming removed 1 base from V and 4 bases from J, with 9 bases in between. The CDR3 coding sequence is TGTGCCAGCAGCTTAAATGTGATGTCAGATACGCAGTATTTT. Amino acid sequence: CASSLNVMSDTQYF.

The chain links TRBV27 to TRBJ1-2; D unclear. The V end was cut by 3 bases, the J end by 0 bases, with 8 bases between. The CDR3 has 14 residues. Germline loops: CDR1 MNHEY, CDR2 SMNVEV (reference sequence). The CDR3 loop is CASSFSEANYGYTF. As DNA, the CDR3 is TGTGCCAGCAGTTTTTCTGAAGCTAACTATGGCTACACCTTC.

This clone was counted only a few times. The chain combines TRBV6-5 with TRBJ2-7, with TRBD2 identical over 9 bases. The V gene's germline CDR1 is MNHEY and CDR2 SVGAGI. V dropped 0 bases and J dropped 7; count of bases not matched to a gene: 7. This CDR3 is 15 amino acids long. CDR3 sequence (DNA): TGTGCCAGCAGTTACTCCGCGGGAGGGCCGGGTGAGCAGTACTTC. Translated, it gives CASSYSAGGPGEQYF.

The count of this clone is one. The CDR3 DNA follows: TGTGCCAGCAGGCCTACAGGGAATGGAAACACCATATATTTT. Amino acid sequence: CASRPTGNGNTIYF. The chain has TRBV7-9 and TRBJ1-3, with D perhaps TRBD1 (6 bases). V was shortened by 6 bases and J by 3 bases, with 12 bases between the two germline ends. Germline CDR1 SEHNR, CDR2 FQNEAQ (reference sequence). The CDR3 is 14 amino acids.

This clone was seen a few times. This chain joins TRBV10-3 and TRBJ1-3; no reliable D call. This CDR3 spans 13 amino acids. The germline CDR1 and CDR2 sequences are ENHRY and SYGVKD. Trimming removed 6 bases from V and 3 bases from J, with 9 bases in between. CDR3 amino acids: CAISHSDGNTIYF. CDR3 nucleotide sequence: TGTGCCATCAGCCACAGCGATGGAAACACCATATATTTT.

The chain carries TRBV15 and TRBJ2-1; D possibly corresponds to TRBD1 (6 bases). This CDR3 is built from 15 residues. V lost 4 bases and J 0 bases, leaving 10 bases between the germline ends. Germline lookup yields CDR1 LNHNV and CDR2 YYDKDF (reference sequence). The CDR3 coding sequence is TGTGCCACCAGCAAGGACAGAGACTCCTACAATGAGCAGTTCTTC. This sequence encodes CATSKDRDSYNEQFF.

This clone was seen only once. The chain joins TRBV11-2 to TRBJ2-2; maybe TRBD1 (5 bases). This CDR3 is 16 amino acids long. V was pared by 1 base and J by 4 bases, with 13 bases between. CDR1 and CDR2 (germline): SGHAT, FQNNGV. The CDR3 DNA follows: TGTGCCAGCAGCTTAGTTGCAGGGCGTGGCACCGGGGAGCTGTTTTTT. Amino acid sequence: CASSLVAGRGTGELFF.

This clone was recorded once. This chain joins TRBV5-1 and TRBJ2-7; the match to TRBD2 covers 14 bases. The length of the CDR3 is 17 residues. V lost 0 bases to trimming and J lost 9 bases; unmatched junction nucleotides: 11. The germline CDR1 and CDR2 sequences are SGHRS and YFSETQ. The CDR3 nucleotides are TGCGCCAGCAGCTTGGAGCTCTCGGGGACTAGCGGGAGAGGGCAGTACTTC. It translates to CASSLELSGTSGRGQYF.

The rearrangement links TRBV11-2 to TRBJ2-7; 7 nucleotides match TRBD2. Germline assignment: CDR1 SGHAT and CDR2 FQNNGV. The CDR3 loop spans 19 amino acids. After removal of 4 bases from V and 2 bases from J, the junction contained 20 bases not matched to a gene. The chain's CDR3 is CASSSIRAGIGLVAYEQYF. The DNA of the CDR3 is TGTGCCAGCAGCTCCATTCGAGCGGGTATTGGACTAGTGGCCTACGAGCAGTACTTC.

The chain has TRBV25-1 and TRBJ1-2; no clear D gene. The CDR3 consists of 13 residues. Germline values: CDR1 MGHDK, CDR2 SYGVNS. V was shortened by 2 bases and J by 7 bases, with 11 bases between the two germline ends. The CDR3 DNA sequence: TGTGCCAGCAGTGAAAGGCAGGCAGGTGGCTACACCTTC. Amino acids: CASSERQAGGYTF.

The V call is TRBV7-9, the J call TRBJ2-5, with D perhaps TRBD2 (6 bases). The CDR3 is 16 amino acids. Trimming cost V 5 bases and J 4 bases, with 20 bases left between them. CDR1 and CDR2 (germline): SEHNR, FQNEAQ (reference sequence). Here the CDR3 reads CASSHGTPRLIETQYF. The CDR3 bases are TGTGCCAGCAGCCACGGGACTCCGCGATTGATAGAGACCCAGTACTTC.

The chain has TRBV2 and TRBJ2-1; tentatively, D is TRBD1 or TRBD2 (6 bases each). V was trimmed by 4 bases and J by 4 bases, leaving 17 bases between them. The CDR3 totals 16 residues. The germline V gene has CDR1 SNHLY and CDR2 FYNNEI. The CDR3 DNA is TGTGCCAGCAGTGTTGTAGCAGGGGCGGGATACAATGAGCAGTTCTTC. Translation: CASSVVAGAGYNEQFF.

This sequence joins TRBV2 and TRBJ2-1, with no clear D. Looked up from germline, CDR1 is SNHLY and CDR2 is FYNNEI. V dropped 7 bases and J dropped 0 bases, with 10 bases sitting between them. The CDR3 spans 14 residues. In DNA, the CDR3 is TGTGCCAGCACAAAATCATCCTCCTACAATGAGCAGTTCTTC. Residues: CASTKSSSYNEQFF. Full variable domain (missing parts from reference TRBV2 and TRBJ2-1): EPEVTQTPSHQVTQMGQEVILRCVPISNHLYFYWYRQILGQKVEFLVSFYNNEISEKSEIFDDQFSVERPDGSNFTLKIRSTKLEDSAMYFCASTKSSSYNEQFFGPGTRLTVL.

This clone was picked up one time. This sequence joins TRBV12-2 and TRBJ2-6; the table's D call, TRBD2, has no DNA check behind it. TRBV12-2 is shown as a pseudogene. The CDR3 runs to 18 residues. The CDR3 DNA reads TGTGCAAGTCGCGGCAGACTCTCCACACAAAGTCGGGCCAACGTCCTGACTTTC. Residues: CASRGRLSTQSRANVLTF.

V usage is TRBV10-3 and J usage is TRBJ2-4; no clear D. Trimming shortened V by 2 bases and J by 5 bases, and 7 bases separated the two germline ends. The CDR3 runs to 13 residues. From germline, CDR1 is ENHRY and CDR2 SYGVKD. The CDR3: CAISERGENIQYF. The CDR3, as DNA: TGTGCCATCAGTGAGCGTGGGGAAAACATTCAGTACTTC.

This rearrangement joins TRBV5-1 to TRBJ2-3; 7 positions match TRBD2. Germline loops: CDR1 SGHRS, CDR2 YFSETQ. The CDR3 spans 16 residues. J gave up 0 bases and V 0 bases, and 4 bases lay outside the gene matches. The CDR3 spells CASSLASGGSTDTQYF. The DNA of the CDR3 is TGCGCCAGCAGCTTGGCCTCGGGGGGTAGCACAGATACGCAGTATTTT.

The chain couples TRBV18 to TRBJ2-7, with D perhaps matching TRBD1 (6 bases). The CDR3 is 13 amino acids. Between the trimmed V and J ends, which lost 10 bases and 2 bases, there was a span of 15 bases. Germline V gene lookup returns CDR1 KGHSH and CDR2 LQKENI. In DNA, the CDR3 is TGTGCCAACGACAGGTGGGCCCCCTACGAGCAGTACTTC. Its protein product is CANDRWAPYEQYF.

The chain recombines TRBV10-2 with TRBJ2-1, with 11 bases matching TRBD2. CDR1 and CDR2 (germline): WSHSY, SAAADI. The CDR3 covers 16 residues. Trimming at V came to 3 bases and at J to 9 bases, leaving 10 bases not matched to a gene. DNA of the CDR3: TGCGCCAGCAGTGACTCATCGACTAGCGGGATTCTTGAGCAGTTCTTC. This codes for CASSDSSTSGILEQFF.

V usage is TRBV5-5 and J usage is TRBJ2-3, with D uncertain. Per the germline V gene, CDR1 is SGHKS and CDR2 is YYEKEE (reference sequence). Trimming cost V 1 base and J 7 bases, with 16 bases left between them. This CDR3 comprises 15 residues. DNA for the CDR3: TGTGCCAGCAGCTTGATAGGACCGATGGTTAATACGCAGTATTTT. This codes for CASSLIGPMVNTQYF.

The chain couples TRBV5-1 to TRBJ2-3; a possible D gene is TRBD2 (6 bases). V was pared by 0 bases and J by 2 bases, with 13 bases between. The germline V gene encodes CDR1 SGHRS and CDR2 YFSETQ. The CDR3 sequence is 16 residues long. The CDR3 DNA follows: TGCGCCAGCAGCTTGGTCCCGGACTACCACACAGATACGCAGTATTTT. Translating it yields CASSLVPDYHTDTQYF.

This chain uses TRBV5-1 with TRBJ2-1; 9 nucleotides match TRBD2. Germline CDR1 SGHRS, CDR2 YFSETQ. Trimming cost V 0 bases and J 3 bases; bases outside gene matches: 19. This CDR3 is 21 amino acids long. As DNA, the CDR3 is TGCGCCAGCAGCTTGGTTAGGGCTAGCGGGGCTGGCGGGAAGGACTACAATGAGCAGTTCTTC. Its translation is CASSLVRASGAGGKDYNEQFF.

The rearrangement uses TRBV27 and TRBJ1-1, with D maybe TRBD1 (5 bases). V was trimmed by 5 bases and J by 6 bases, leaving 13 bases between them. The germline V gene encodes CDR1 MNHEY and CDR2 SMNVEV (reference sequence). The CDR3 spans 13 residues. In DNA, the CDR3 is TGTGCCAGCAGTACAGGAACCCCGCCTGAAGCTTTCTTT. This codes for CASSTGTPPEAFF.

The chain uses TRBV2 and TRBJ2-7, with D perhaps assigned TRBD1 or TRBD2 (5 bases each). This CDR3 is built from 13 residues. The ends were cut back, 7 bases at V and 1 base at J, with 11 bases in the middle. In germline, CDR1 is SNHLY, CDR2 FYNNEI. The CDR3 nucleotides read TGTGCCAGCACCCGGGACGCTTCCTACGAGCAGTACTTC. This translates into CASTRDASYEQYF.

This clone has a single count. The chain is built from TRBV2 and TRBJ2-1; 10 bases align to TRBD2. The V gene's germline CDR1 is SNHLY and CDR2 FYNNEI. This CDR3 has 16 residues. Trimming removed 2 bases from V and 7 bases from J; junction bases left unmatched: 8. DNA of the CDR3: TGTGCCAGCAGTGAATTTTGGACTAGCGGAGCGAATGAGCAGTTCTTC. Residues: CASSEFWTSGANEQFF.

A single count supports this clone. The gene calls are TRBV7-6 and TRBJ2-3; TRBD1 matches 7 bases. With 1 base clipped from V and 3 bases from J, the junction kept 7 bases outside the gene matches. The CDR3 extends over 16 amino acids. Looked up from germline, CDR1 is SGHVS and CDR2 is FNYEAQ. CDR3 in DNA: TGTGCCAGCAGCTTAGGACAGGGTGGGTCAACAGATACGCAGTATTTT. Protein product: CASSLGQGGSTDTQYF. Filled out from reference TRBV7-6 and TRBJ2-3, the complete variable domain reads GAGVSQSPRYKVTKRGQDVALRCDPISGHVSLYWYRQALGQGPEFLTYFNYEAQQDKSGLPNDRFSAERPEGSISTLTIQRTEQRDSAMYRCASSLGQGGSTDTQYFGPGTRLTVL.

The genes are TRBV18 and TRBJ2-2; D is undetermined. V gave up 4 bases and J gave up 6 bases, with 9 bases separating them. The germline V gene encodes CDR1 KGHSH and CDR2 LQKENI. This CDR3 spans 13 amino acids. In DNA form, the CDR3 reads TGTGCCAGCTCACGTCTGGGGTCCGGGGAGCTGTTTTTT. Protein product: CASSRLGSGELFF.